These 7 T cell receptor beta chains originate from one sample sequenced in a study of tumor-infiltrating lymphocytes in primary liver carcinoma. The researchers produced TCR beta cDNA from 400 to 650 ng total RNA with a constant-region primer. For TCR beta, libraries were produced by three nested multiplex PCR rounds using slightly modified ARM-PCR. Primers for the first two PCR rounds were TRBV1-TRBV30 forward primers and a C-beta reverse primer (approximately 9 cycles per round). TCRdb re-analysed the multiplex PCR reads in MiXCR, keeping a single row per CDR3 protein. The table includes fewer than 350,000 distinct CDR3 sequences, 60% to 80% detected once. Both blood RNA, taken from unsorted whole blood, and germline DNA were extracted. Sequencing was done on a sample of peripheral blood. Receptor source: a man in his forties with primary liver carcinoma and hepatitis B virus infection.

About this clonotype itself: This may arise from a read error, as a much more abundant clone is one base away. This chain uses TRBV6-2 or TRBV6-3 with TRBJ2-1; TRBD1 matches 9 bases. The trim removed 3 bases at V and 10 bases at J, leaving 7 bases unmatched. Germline CDR1 reads MNHEY; CDR2 reads SVGEGT. The CDR3 sequence is 14 residues long. The CDR3 spells CASSYRTGVREQFF. The CDR3 coding sequence is TGTGCCAGCAGTTATAGGACAGGGGTAAGGGAGCAGTTCTTC.

V usage is TRBV28 and J usage is TRBJ2-5; the match to TRBD2 covers 8 bases. CDR3 size: 13 residues. CDR1 MDHEN and CDR2 SYDVKM come from the germline V gene. The J segment lost 4 bases and the V segment lost 11 bases, leaving 9 bases of the junction unmatched. The CDR3 reads CAHVPAGGETQYF. CDR3 nucleotides: TGTGCCCACGTCCCCGCGGGGGGAGAGACCCAGTACTTC.

Regarding this clonotype: The junction and the germline gene differ at one end; a read error may be behind it. This chain connects TRBV5-1 to TRBJ2-7; maybe TRBD1 (5 bases). Germline values: CDR1 SGHRS, CDR2 YFSETQ. This CDR3 contains 16 residues. The CDR3 spells CASSLNSGSVLYDQYF. The CDR3 DNA follows: TGCGCCAGCAGCCTTAACTCAGGGTCTGTCTTATACGATCAGTACTTC.

V usage is TRBV30 and J usage is TRBJ2-1; 8 nucleotides align to TRBD2. Germline values: CDR1 GTSNPN, CDR2 SVGIG (reference sequence). The CDR3 runs to 13 residues. The V gene end was trimmed by 2 bases and the J gene end by 11 bases; junction bases not matched to a gene: 8. The CDR3 DNA sequence: TGTGCCTGGAGTAAGGTAGCGGGAACCCAGCAGTTCTTC. Protein: CAWSKVAGTQQFF.

The rearrangement joins TRBV28 to TRBJ2-7; no definite D call. This CDR3 region has 15 residues. Trimming cost V 5 bases and J 0 bases, with 14 bases left between them. CDR1 is MDHEN and CDR2 is SYDVKM in the germline V gene. CDR3 sequence reads: CASSPRIAYSYEQYF. The CDR3 DNA sequence: TGTGCCAGCAGTCCCCGGATAGCTTACTCCTACGAGCAGTACTTC.

A note on this clonotype: A much larger clone differs from this one at a single base, so this may be a read error. The V call is TRBV12-3 or TRBV12-4, the J call TRBJ1-5; 8 nucleotides line up with TRBD1. Trimming at V came to 7 bases and at J to 4 bases, leaving 6 bases not matched to a gene. There are 14 residues in the CDR3. Here the CDR3 DNA reads TGTGCCAGCAATGTGACAGGGGTAAATCAGCCCCAGCATTTT. Its protein product is CASNVTGVNQPQHF.

J is TRBJ1-1 and V is TRBV6-1; 9 bases agree with TRBD1. There are 13 residues in the CDR3. With V trimmed by 9 bases and J by 12 bases, 14 bases remained unmatched. CDR1 MNHNS and CDR2 SASEGT come from the germline V gene. CDR3 in amino acids: CASLRMGQGHTFF. CDR3 in DNA: TGTGCCAGTCTACGAATGGGACAGGGTCACACTTTCTTT.